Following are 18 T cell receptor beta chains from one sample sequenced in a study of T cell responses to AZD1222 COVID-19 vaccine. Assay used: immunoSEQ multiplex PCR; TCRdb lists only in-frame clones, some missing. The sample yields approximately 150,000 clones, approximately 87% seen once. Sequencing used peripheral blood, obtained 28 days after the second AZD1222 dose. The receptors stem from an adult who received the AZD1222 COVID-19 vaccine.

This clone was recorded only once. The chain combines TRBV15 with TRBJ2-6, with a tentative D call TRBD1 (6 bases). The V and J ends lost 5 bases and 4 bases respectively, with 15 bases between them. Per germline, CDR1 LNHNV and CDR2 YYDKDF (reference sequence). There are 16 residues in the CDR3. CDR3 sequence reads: CATSPTGSSGANVLTF. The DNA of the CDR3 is TGTGCCACCAGCCCAACAGGGTCTAGCGGGGCCAACGTCCTGACTTTC.

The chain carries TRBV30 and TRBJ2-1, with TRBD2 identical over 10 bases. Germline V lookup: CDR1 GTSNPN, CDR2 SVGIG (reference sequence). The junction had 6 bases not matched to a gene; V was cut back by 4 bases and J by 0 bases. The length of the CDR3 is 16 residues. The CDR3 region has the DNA TGTGCCTGGACTAGCGGGAGTTCCAGCTCCTACAATGAGCAGTTCTTC. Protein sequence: CAWTSGSSSSYNEQFF.

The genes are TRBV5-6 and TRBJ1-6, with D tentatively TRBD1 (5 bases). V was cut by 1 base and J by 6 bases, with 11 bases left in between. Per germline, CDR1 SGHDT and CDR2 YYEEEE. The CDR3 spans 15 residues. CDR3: CASSLWDVVNSPLHF. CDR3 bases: TGTGCCAGCAGCTTGTGGGACGTAGTTAATTCACCCCTCCACTTT.

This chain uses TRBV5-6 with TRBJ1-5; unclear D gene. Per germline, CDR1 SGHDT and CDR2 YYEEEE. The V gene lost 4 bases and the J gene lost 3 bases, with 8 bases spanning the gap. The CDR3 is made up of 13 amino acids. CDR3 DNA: TGTGCCAGCAGCATTCAATTCAATCAGCCCCAGCATTTT. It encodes CASSIQFNQPQHF.

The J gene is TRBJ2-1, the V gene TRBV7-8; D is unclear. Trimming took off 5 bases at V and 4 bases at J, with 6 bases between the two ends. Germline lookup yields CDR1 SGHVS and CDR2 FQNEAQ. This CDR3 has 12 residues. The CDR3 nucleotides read TGTGCCAGCAGCCCGGTATACAATGAGCAGTTCTTC. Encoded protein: CASSPVYNEQFF. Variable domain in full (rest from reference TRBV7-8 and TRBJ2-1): GAGVSQSPRYKVAKRGQDVALRCDPISGHVSLFWYQQALGQGPEFLTYFQNEAQLDKSGLPSDRFFAERPEGSVSTLKIQRTQQEDSAVYLCASSPVYNEQFFGPGTRLTVL.

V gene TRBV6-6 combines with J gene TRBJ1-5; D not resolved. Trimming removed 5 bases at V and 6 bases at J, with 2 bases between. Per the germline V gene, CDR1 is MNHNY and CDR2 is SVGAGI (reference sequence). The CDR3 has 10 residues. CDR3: CASSVQPQHF. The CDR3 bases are TGTGCCAGCAGTGTTCAGCCCCAGCATTTT.

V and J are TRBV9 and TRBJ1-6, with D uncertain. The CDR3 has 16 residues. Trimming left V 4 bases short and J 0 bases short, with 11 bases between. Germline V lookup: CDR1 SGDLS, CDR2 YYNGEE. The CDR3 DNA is TGTGCCAGCAGCCCCGGTCTGAGCTCCTATAATTCACCCCTCCACTTT. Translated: CASSPGLSSYNSPLHF. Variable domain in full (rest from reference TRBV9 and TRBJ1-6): DSGVTQTPKHLITATGQRVTLRCSPRSGDLSVYWYQQSLDQGLQFLIQYYNGEERAKGNILERFSAQQFPDLHSELNLSSLELGDSALYFCASSPGLSSYNSPLHFGNGTRLTVT.

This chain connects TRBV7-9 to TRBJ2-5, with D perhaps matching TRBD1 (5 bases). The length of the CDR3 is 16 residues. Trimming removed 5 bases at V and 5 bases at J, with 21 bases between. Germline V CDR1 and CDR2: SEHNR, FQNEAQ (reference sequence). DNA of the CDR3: TGTGCCAGCAGCGCCCGCAAGGGGCCGGTAAAGGAGACCCAGTACTTC. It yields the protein CASSARKGPVKETQYF.

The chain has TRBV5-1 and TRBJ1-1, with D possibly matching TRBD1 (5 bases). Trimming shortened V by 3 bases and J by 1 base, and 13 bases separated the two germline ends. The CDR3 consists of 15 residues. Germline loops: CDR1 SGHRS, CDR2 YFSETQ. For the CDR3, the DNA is TGCGCCAGCAGCTCAGACCCGGGACGGAACACTGAAGCTTTCTTT. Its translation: CASSSDPGRNTEAFF.

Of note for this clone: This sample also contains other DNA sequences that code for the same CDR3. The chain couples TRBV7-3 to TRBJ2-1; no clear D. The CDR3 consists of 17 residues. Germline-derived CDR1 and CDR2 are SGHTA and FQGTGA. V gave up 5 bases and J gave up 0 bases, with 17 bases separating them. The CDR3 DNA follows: TGTGCCAGCAGCCTTAACGGGCAGCCAAACTCCTACAATGAGCAGTTCTTC. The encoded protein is CASSLNGQPNSYNEQFF.

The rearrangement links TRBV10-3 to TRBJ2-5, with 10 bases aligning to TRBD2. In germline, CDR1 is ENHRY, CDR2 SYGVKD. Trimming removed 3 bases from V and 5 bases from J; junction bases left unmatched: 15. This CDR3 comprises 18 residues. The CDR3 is CAISDPSGSIPRPETQYF. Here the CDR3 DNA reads TGTGCCATCAGTGATCCTAGCGGGAGTATCCCTCGCCCGGAGACCCAGTACTTC.

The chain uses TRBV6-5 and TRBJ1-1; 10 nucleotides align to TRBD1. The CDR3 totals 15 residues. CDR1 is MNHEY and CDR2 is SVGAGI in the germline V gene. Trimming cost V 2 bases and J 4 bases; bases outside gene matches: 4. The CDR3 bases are TGTGCCAGCAGTTACCGGGACAGGGGACCCACTGAAGCTTTCTTT. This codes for CASSYRDRGPTEAFF.

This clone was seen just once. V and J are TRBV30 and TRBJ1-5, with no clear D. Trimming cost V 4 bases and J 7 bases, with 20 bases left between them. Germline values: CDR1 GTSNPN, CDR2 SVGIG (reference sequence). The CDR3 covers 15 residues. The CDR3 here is CAWTANGKREQPQHF. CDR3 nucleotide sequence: TGTGCCTGGACCGCCAATGGGAAGAGAGAGCAGCCCCAGCATTTT.

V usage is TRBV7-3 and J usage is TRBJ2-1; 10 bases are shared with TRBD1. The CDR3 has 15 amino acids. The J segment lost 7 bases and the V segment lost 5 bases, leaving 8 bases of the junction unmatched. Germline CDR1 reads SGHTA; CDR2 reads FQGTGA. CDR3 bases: TGTGCCAGCAGCCAGGCCGGACAGGGGGTAAATGAGCAGTTCTTC. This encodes CASSQAGQGVNEQFF.

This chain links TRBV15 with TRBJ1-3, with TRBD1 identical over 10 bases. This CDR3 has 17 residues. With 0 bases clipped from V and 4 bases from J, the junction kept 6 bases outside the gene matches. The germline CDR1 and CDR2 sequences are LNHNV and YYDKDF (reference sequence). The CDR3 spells CATSRDRGQGLGNTIYF. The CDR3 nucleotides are TGTGCCACCAGCAGAGATCGGGGACAGGGGTTAGGAAACACCATATATTTT.

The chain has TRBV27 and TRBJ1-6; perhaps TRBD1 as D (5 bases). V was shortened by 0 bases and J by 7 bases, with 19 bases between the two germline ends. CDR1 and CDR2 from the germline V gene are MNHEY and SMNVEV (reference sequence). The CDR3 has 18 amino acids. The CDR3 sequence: CASSLSLAGRATNSPLHF. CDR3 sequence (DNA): TGTGCCAGCAGTTTATCGTTAGCGGGGCGGGCCACGAATTCACCCCTCCACTTT.

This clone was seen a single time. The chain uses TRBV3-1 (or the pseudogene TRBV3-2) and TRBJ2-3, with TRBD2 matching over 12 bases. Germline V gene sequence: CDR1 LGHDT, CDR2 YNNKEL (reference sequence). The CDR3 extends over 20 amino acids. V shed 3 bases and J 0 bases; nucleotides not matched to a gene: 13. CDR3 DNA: TGTGCCAGCAGCCATAGGTTGACTAGCGGGAGACTCGCTAGCACAGATACGCAGTATTTT. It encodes CASSHRLTSGRLASTDTQYF.

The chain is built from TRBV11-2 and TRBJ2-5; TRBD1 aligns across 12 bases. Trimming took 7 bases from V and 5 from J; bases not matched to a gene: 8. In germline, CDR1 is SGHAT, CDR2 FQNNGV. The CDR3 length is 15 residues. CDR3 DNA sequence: TGTGCCAGCACGAGGGGGACAGGGGGCTTTGAGACCCAGTACTTC. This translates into CASTRGTGGFETQYF.